This TCR beta chain was recovered during a study of CD8 T cells in Susac syndrome. Findings of the study overall: The relatively small number of individuals in the TCR sequencing and HLA analysis was acknowledged by the study.

CD8+ and CD4+ blood T cells underwent TCR beta sequencing. Isolation of CD8+ and CD4+ T cells was performed negatively, whereas enrichment of TEMRA cells was done by FACS. Looked up from germline, CDR1 is SNHLY and CDR2 is FYNNEI. The V segment lost 5 bases and the J segment 4 bases; nucleotides outside the gene matches: 5. The CDR3 has 15 amino acids. Notes on this clonotype: Its antigen is unidentified.

Random-hexamer reverse transcription was applied to roughly 0.45 to 1 ug RNA. The authors amplified TCR beta CDR3 across 54 Vbeta and 13 Jbeta using immunoSEQ multiplex PCR. TCRdb fed the immunoSEQ multiplex PCR reads into MiXCR, producing one record per CDR3 protein. The sample consists of about 120,000 distinct CDR3 sequences, about 90% of them appearing once. The TCR sequence derives from a human donor in good health. V usage is TRBV2 and J usage is TRBJ2-6; 7 positions match TRBD1. Material: CD8+ T cells from PBMCs. CDR3 sequence reads: CASSRDRAGANVLTF. DNA of the CDR3: TGTGCCAGCAGTCGTGACAGGGCCGGGGCCAACGTCCTGACTTTC.